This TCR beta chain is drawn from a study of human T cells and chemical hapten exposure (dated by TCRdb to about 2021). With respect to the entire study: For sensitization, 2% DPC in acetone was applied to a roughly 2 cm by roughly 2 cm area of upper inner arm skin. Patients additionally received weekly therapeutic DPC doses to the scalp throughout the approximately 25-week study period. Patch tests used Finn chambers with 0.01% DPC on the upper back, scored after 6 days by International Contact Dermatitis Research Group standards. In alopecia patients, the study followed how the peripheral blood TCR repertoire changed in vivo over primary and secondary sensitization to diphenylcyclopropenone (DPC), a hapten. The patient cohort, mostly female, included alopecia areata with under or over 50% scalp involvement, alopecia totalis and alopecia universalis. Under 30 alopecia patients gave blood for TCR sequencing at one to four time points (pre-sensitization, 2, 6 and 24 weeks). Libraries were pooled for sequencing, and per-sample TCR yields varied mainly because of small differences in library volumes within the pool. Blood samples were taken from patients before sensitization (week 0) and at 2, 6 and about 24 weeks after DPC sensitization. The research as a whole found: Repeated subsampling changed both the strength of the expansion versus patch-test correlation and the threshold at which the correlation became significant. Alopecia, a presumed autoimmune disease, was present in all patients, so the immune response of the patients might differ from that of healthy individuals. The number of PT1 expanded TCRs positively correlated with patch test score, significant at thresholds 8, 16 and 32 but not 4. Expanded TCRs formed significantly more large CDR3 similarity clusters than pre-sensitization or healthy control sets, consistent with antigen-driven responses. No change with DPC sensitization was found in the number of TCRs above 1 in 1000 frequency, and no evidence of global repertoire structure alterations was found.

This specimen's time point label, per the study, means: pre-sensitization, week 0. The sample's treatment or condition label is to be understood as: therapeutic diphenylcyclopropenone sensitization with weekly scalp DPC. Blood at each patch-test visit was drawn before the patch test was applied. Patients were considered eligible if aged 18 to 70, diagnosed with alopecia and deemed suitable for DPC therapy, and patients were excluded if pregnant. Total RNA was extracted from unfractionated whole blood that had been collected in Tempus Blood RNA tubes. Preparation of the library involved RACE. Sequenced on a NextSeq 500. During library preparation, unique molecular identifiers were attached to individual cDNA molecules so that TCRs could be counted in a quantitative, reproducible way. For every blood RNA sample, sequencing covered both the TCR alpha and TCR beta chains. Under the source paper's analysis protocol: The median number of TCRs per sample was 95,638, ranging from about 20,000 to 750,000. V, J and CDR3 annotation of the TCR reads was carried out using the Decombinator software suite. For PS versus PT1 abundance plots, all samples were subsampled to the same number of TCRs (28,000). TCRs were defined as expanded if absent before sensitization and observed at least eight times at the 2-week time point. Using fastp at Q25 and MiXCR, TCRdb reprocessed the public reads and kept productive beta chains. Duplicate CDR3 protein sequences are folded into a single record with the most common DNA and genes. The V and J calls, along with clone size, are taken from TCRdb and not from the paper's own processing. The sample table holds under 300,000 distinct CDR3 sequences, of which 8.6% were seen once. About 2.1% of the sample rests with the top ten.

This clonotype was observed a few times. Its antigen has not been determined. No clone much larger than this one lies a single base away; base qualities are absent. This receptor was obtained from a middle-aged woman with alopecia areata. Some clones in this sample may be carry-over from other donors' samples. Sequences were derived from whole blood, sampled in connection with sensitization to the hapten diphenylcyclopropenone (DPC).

This receptor has the CDR3 CAISVAGERFYEQYF. The DNA sequence reads TGTGCCATCAGTGTCGCGGGAGAGCGCTTCTACGAGCAGTACTTC. This chain is built from TRBV10-3 and TRBJ2-7; TRBD2 fits 7 bases in the junction. From the germline V gene, CDR1 is ENHRY and CDR2 is SYGVKD. For this chain, trimming is 4 bases at the V end and 3 bases at the J end, and the number of junction bases without a gene match is 9. The CDR3, from cysteine to phenylalanine, totals 15 residues. The DNA shown is the 45-base CDR3, in frame from base 1.